Listed here are 25 T cell receptor beta chains from one sample, sequenced in a study of blood T cell repertoires in COVID-19. Some clones are missing from TCRdb's copy, which holds only in-frame ones; the method was immunoSEQ multiplex PCR. The data contain about 69,000 clones, around 91% of them seen just once; the ten biggest clones take up approximately 5.3%. The sample was peripheral blood. The receptors derive from a man aged 50 to 59 with acute or convalescent COVID-19.

The chain employs TRBV11-3 and TRBJ2-3, with a tentative D call TRBD2 (6 bases). The CDR3 is 13 residues long. CDR1 is SGHNT and CDR2 is YENEEA in the germline V gene. CDR3 DNA sequence: TGTGCTTCTAGCGAATCCCCCACAGATACGCAGTATTTT. Translating gives CASSESPTDTQYF.

This rearrangement joins TRBV23-1 to TRBJ2-5; 16 nucleotides align to TRBD2. TRBV23-1 qualifies as an ORF whose function is uncertain. The V and J ends lost 6 bases and 5 bases, in that order; junction bases with no gene match: 12. There are 18 residues in the CDR3. The CDR3 DNA sequence: TGCGCCAGCAGGACCGGGACTAGCGGGAGGGCAATCCGGGAGACCCAGTACTTC. This gives the protein CASRTGTSGRAIRETQYF.

The J gene is TRBJ1-2, the V gene TRBV6-1; possible D gene TRBD1, 6 bases. The CDR3 has 13 amino acids. Germline CDR1 reads MNHNS; CDR2 reads SASEGT. The ends were cut back, 6 bases at V and 4 bases at J, with 12 bases in the middle. The CDR3 region is CASSQDSFYGYTF. Written as DNA, the CDR3 is TGTGCCAGCAGCCAGGACAGCTTCTATGGCTACACCTTC.

The rearrangement joins TRBV5-5 to TRBJ2-5; D is perhaps TRBD2 (6 bases). This CDR3 has 14 amino acids. V lost 2 bases and J lost 5, with 13 bases in between. Germline V gives CDR1 SGHKS, CDR2 YYEKEE (reference sequence). CDR3 sequence reads: CASSFGGGMETQYF. The DNA of the CDR3 is TGTGCCAGCAGCTTTGGAGGCGGGATGGAGACCCAGTACTTC. Drawing the rest from reference TRBV5-5 and TRBJ2-5, the complete variable domain is DAGVTQSPTHLIKTRGQQVTLRCSPISGHKSVSWYQQVLGQGPQFIFQYYEKEERGRGNFPDRFSARQFPNYSSELNVNALLLGDSALYLCASSFGGGMETQYFGPGTRLLVL.

The chain uses TRBV21-1 and TRBJ2-7; TRBD1, the D gene given by the table, was not confirmed from the DNA. TRBV21-1 is listed as a pseudogene. The CDR3 consists of 15 residues. CDR3 residues: CASSSGTGGSYEQYF. The CDR3 bases are TGTGCCAGCAGCAGCGGGACAGGGGGCTCCTACGAGCAGTACTTC.

The chain employs TRBV24-1 and TRBJ1-5; D not resolved. The CDR3 contains 14 residues. The V end was cut by 4 bases, the J end by 0 bases, with 6 bases between. Germline CDR1 reads KGHDR; CDR2 reads SFDVKD. CDR3 loop: CATSERYSNQPQHF. CDR3 sequence (DNA): TGTGCCACCAGTGAGCGTTATAGCAATCAGCCCCAGCATTTT.

The gene calls are TRBV5-4 and TRBJ2-1; tentatively, D is TRBD2 (5 bases). Germline V gene sequence: CDR1 SGHNT, CDR2 YYREEE (reference sequence). The CDR3 loop spans 12 amino acids. V was cut by 3 bases and J by 8 bases, with 9 bases left in between. The CDR3 region has the DNA TGTGCCAGCAGCTGGGGAGTAGATGAGCAGTTCTTC. It encodes CASSWGVDEQFF. The complete variable domain, with remaining parts taken from reference TRBV5-4 and TRBJ2-1, reads ETGVTQSPTHLIKTRGQQVTLRCSSQSGHNTVSWYQQALGQGPQFIFQYYREEENGRGNFPPRFSGLQFPNYSSELNVNALELDDSALYLCASSWGVDEQFFGPGTRLTVL.

This chain joins TRBV9 and TRBJ2-7, with TRBD2 matching over 13 bases. J lost 1 base, V lost 0 bases, and 1 base had no gene match. The CDR3 is 16 amino acids. Looked up from germline, CDR1 is SGDLS and CDR2 is YYNGEE. CDR3 region: CASSVGGLAGSYEQYF. The CDR3 DNA follows: TGTGCCAGCAGCGTAGGGGGACTAGCGGGGTCCTACGAGCAGTACTTC. The full variable domain, in which reference TRBV9 and TRBJ2-7 provide the parts outside the CDR3, is DSGVTQTPKHLITATGQRVTLRCSPRSGDLSVYWYQQSLDQGLQFLIQYYNGEERAKGNILERFSAQQFPDLHSELNLSSLELGDSALYFCASSVGGLAGSYEQYFGPGTRLTVT.

The rearrangement links TRBV10-1 to TRBJ1-1; TRBD1 is a possible D gene (6 bases). Trimming took 11 bases from V and 2 from J, leaving 15 bases between them. The germline gives CDR1 WNHNN, CDR2 SYGVQD (reference sequence). The CDR3 consists of 13 residues. CDR3 sequence (DNA): TGCGCCCCGCCTCAGGGGACCAACACTGAAGCTTTCTTT. Protein: CAPPQGTNTEAFF.

This clone was recorded once. This rearrangement joins TRBV9 to TRBJ1-2; 9 bases line up with TRBD1. The trim removed 3 bases at V and 8 bases at J, leaving 5 bases unmatched. This CDR3 is built from 13 residues. Germline V gene data show CDR1 as SGDLS and CDR2 as YYNGEE. The CDR3 sequence is CASSGTGAGGYTF. The CDR3 nucleotides are TGTGCCAGCAGCGGGACAGGGGCGGGCGGCTACACCTTC.

The chain combines TRBV6-6 with TRBJ1-2; D is unresolved. V lost 2 bases and J 5 bases, leaving 12 bases between the germline ends. CDR1 and CDR2 (germline): MNHNY, SVGAGI (reference sequence). The CDR3 consists of 14 residues. CDR3 amino acids: CASSYGPGPYGYTF. The DNA of the CDR3 is TGTGCCAGCAGTTACGGTCCTGGCCCTTATGGCTACACCTTC.

The chain combines TRBV28 with TRBJ1-1; 10 bases map to TRBD1. J was trimmed by 0 bases and V by 8 bases; bases with no gene match: 9. The germline V gene encodes CDR1 MDHEN and CDR2 SYDVKM. CDR3 length equals 16 residues. The CDR3: CASVGTGAFMNTEAFF. In DNA form, the CDR3 reads TGTGCCAGCGTAGGGACAGGGGCGTTCATGAACACTGAAGCTTTCTTT.

V usage is TRBV5-1 and J usage is TRBJ1-2, with TRBD1 matching 10 bases. Germline V gene data show CDR1 as SGHRS and CDR2 as YFSETQ. V lost 4 bases, J lost 6 bases, and 6 bases stayed unmatched. The CDR3 consists of 14 residues. CDR3 coding DNA: TGCGCCAGCAGCCCGTGGACAGGGGGTCATGGCTACACCTTC. Its translation: CASSPWTGGHGYTF.

The rearrangement uses TRBV19 and TRBJ1-1; D possibly corresponds to TRBD1 (6 bases). The CDR3 consists of 15 residues. Between the trimmed V and J ends, which lost 5 bases and 4 bases, there was a span of 17 bases. The V gene's germline CDR1 is LNHDA and CDR2 SQIVND (reference sequence). CDR3 residues: CASSVQGRALTEAFF. In nucleotides, the CDR3 is TGTGCCAGTAGTGTACAGGGAAGGGCACTCACTGAAGCTTTCTTT. The variable domain in full, completed from reference TRBV19 and TRBJ1-1, reads DGGITQSPKYLFRKEGQNVTLSCEQNLNHDAMYWYRQDPGQGLRLIYYSQIVNDFQKGDIAEGYSVSREKKESFPLTVTSAQKNPTAFYLCASSVQGRALTEAFFGQGTRLTVV.

The gene calls are TRBV5-1 and TRBJ1-4; D call uncertain. Trimming stripped 5 bases from V and 0 bases from J, with 11 bases between. The germline gives CDR1 SGHRS, CDR2 YFSETQ. The CDR3 totals 15 residues. The CDR3 region is CASRTGMATNEKLFF. In nucleotides, the CDR3 is TGCGCCAGCAGAACGGGAATGGCAACTAATGAAAAACTGTTTTTT.

This clone was detected once. The V call is TRBV5-1, the J call TRBJ2-3; D not certain. Germline loops: CDR1 SGHRS, CDR2 YFSETQ. V was cut by 0 bases and J by 0 bases, with 11 bases left in between. The CDR3 runs to 16 residues. In DNA, the CDR3 is TGCGCCAGCAGCTTGGAAGGAGTAACTAGCACAGATACGCAGTATTTT. Its protein product is CASSLEGVTSTDTQYF.

This clone was recorded only once. The rearrangement joins TRBV7-2 to TRBJ2-5; TRBD1 agrees at 10 bases. CDR3 length: 14 residues. Germline values: CDR1 SGHTA, CDR2 FQGNSA. After removal of 5 bases from V and 5 bases from J, the junction contained 5 bases not matched to a gene. The CDR3 sequence is CASSHDRGRETQYF. In DNA, the CDR3 is TGTGCCAGCAGCCACGACAGGGGGCGGGAGACCCAGTACTTC.

The chain has TRBV4-1 and TRBJ2-7; 7 nucleotides agree with TRBD1. V was clipped by 2 bases and J by 6 bases; unmatched bases: 13. CDR1 is MGHRA and CDR2 is YSYEKL in the germline V gene. The CDR3 is 16 amino acids. CDR3 amino acids: CASSQSIGTETFEQYF. In DNA form, the CDR3 reads TGCGCCAGCAGCCAATCCATTGGGACAGAAACATTCGAGCAGTACTTC.

The V gene is TRBV12-3 or TRBV12-4, the J gene TRBJ1-1, with unresolved D. Trimming cost V 4 bases and J 7 bases, with 13 bases left between them. CDR3 size: 13 residues. The CDR3 DNA sequence: TGTGCCAGCAGTTACGGGATCCGGAGTGAAGCTTTCTTT. Protein: CASSYGIRSEAFF.

The chain couples TRBV27 to TRBJ2-1, with 7 positions matching TRBD1. The V and J ends lost 3 bases and 4 bases, in that order; junction bases with no gene match: 9. CDR3 length: 16 amino acids. Germline V lookup: CDR1 MNHEY, CDR2 SMNVEV (reference sequence). The CDR3 coding sequence is TGTGCCAGCAGTTTCTCCTTAGGGGGCTGGTACAATGAGCAGTTCTTC. Its protein product is CASSFSLGGWYNEQFF.

The gene calls are TRBV3-1 (or the pseudogene TRBV3-2) and TRBJ2-7; a weak D match, TRBD1 (6 bases). Trimming stripped 0 bases from V and 3 bases from J, with 12 bases between. This CDR3 is built from 15 residues. CDR1 is LGHDT and CDR2 is YNNKEL in the germline V gene (reference sequence). Here the CDR3 DNA reads TGTGCCAGCAGCCAAGAACCAGGGGCCCTCTACGAGCAGTACTTC. Protein: CASSQEPGALYEQYF.

The V gene is TRBV3-1 (or the pseudogene TRBV3-2), the J gene TRBJ2-7; TRBD2 is a possible D gene (5 bases). V dropped 3 bases and J dropped 7 bases, with 16 bases sitting between them. The germline CDR1 and CDR2 sequences are LGHDT and YNNKEL (reference sequence). CDR3 size: 14 residues. The CDR3 here is CASSQLATRREQYF. The CDR3 nucleotides read TGTGCCAGCAGCCAGCTAGCTACCCGGAGGGAGCAGTACTTC.

The chain uses TRBV9 and TRBJ2-4, with 8 bases matching TRBD2. The CDR3 is made up of 15 amino acids. J gave up 6 bases and V 0 bases, and 5 bases lay outside the gene matches. Germline CDR1 and CDR2: SGDLS and YYNGEE. The CDR3 coding sequence is TGTGCCAGCAGCGTAGTCTCGGGAGGGCGAAACATTCAGTACTTC. It specifies CASSVVSGGRNIQYF.

The chain combines TRBV12-5 with TRBJ1-5; maybe TRBD1 (5 bases). Trimming took off 0 bases at V and 2 bases at J, with 17 bases between the two ends. Germline values: CDR1 LGHNT, CDR2 FRNRAP. This CDR3 is 18 amino acids long. The CDR3 is CASGLVTIRQGGNQPQHF. DNA of the CDR3: TGTGCTAGTGGTTTGGTAACGATAAGGCAGGGTGGCAATCAGCCCCAGCATTTT.

The chain links TRBV24-1 to TRBJ2-3; TRBD1 aligns across 7 bases. The CDR3 is 16 residues long. Looked up from germline, CDR1 is KGHDR and CDR2 is SFDVKD. V dropped 4 bases and J dropped 0; count of bases not matched to a gene: 6. This CDR3 is CATSEPAGGSTDTQYF. CDR3 nucleotides: TGTGCCACCAGTGAGCCGGCAGGGGGTAGCACAGATACGCAGTATTTT.